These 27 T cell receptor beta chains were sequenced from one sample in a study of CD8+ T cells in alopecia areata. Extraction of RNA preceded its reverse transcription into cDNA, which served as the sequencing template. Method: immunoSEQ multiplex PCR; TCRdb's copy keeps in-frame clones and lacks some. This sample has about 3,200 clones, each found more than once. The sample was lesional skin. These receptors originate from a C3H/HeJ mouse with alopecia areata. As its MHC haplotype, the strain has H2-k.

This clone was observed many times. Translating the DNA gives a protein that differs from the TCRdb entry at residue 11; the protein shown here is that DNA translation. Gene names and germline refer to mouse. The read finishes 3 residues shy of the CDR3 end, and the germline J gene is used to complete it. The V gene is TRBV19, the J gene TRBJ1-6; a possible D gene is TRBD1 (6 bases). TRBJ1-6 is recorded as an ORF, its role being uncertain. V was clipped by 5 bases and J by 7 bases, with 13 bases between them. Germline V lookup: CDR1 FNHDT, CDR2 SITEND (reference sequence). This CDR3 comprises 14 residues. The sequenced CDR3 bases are TGTGCCAGCAGATTCGACAGGATAAATTCGCCC. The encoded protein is CASRFDRINSP. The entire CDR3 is CASRFDRINSPLYF.

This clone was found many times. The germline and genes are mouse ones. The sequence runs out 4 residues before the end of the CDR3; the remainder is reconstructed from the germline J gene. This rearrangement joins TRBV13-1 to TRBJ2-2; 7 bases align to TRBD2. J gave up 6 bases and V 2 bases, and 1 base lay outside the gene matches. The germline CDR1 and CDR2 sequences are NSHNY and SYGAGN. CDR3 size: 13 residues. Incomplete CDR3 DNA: TGTGCCAGCAGTGAGGGGGGGTCCGGG. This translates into CASSEGGSG. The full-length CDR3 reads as CASSEGGSGQLYF.

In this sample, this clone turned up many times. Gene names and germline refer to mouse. This CDR3 is CAWSTGGAAEQFF. The covered CDR3 bases are TGTGCCTGGAGTACTGGGGGGGCGGCT. The chain has TRBV31 and TRBJ2-1; 11 positions agree with TRBD2. The read ends 4 residues shy of where the CDR3 ends; the end is completed using the germline J gene. The germline V gene has CDR1 GKSSPN and CDR2 SITVG. CDR3 length equals 13 residues.

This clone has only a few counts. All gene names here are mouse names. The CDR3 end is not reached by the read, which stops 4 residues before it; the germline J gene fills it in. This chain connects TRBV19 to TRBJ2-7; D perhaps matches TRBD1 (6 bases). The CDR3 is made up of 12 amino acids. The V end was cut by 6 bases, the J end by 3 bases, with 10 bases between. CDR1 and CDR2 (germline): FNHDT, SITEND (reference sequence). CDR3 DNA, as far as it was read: TGTGCCAGCACCGCGGGACACTAT. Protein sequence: CASTAGHY. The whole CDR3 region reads CASTAGHYEQYF.

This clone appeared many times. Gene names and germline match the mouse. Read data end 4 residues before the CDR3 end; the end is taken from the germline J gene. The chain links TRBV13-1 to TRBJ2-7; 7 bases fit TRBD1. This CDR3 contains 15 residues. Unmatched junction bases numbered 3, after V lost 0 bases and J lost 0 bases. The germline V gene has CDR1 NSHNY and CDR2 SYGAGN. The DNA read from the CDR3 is TGTGCCAGCAGTGATGCACAGGGGAGCTCCTAT. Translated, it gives CASSDAQGSSY. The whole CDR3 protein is CASSDAQGSSYEQYF.

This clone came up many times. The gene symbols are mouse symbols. The CDR3 reads CAWSRDKGNAEQFF. The covered CDR3 bases are TGTGCCTGGAGTCGGGACAAGGGGAATGCT. The V call is TRBV31, the J call TRBJ2-1, with D perhaps matching TRBD1 (6 bases). The read ends 4 residues shy of where the CDR3 ends; the end is completed using the germline J gene. CDR1 and CDR2 from the germline V gene are GKSSPN and SITVG. This CDR3 comprises 14 residues. Trimming removed 1 base at V and 5 bases at J, with 12 bases between.

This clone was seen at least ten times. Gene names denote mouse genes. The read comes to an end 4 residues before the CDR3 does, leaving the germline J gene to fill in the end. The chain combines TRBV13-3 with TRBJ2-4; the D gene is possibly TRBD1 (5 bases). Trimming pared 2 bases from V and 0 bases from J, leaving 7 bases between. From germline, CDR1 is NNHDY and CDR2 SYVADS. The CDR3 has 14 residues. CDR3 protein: CASSDDSSQNTLYF. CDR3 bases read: TGTGCCAGCAGTGACGACAGTAGTCAAAAC.

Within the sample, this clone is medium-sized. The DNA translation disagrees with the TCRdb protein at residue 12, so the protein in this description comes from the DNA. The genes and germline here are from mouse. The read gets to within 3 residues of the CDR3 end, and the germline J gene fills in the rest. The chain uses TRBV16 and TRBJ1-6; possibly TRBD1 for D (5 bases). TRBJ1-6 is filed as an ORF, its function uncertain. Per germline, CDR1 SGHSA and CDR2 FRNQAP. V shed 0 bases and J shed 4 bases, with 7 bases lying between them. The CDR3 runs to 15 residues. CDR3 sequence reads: CASSLDGQYNSPLYF. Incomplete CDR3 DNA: TGTGCAAGCAGCTTAGACGGACAATATAATTCGCCC.

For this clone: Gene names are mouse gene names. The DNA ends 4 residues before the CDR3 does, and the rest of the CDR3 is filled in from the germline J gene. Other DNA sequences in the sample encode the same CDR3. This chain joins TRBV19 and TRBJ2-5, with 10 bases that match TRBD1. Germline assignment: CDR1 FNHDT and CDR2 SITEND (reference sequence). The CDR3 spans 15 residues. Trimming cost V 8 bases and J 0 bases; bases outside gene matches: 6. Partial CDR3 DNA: TGTGCCAGTAGGACAGGGGGGATTAACCAAGAC. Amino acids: CASRTGGINQD. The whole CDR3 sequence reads CASRTGGINQDTQYF.

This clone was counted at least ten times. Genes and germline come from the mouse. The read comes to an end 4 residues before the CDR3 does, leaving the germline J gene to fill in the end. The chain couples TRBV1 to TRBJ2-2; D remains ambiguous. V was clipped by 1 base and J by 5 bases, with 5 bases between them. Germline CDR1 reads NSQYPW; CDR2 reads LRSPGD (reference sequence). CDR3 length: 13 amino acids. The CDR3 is CTCSAGGTGQLYF. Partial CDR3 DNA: TGCACCTGCAGTGCAGGAGGGACCGGG.

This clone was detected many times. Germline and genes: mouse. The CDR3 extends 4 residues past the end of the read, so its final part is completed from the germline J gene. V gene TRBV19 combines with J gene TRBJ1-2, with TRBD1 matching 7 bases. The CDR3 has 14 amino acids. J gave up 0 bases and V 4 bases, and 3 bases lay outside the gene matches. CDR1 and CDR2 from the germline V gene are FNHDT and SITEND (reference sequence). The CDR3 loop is CASSRDSSNSDYTF. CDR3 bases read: TGTGCCAGCAGTCGGGACAGTTCAAACTCC.

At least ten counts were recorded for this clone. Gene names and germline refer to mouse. The chain's CDR3 is CASSDWGGYAEQFF. CDR3 bases read: TGTGCCAGCAGCGACTGGGGGGGCTATGCT. V usage is TRBV5 and J usage is TRBJ2-1, with 11 nucleotides matching TRBD2. The read terminates 4 residues before the CDR3 end, so the remaining end is supplied by the germline J gene. CDR1 is LGHNA and CDR2 is YNLKQL in the germline V gene (reference sequence). V shed 5 bases and J 3 bases; nucleotides not matched to a gene: 0. The CDR3 is 14 residues long.

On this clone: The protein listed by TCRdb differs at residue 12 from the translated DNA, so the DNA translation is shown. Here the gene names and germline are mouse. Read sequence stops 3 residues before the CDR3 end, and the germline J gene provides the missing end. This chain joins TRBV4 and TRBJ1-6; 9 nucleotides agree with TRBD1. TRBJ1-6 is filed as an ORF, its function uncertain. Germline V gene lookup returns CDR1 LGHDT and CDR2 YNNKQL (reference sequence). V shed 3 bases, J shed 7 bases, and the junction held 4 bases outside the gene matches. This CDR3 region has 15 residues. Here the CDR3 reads CASSYNRGRNSPLYF. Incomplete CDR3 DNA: TGTGCCAGCAGCTATAACAGGGGGCGAAATTCGCCC.

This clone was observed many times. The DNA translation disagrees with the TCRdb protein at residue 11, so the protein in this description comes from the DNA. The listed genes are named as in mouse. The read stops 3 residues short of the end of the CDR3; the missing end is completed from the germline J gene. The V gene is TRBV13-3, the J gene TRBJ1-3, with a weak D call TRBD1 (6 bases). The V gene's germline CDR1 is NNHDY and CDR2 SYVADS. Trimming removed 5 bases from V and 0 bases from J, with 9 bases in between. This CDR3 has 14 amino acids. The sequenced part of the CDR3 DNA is TGTGCCAGCAGGGGACAACTTTCTGGAAATACG. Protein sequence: CASRGQLSGNT. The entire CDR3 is CASRGQLSGNTLYF. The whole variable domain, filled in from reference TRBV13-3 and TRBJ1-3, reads EAAVTQSPRSKVAVTGGKVTLSCHQTNNHDYMYWYRQDTGHGLRLIHYSYVADSTEKGDIPDGYKASRPSQENFSLILELASLSQTAVYFCASRGQLSGNTLYFGEGSRLIVV.

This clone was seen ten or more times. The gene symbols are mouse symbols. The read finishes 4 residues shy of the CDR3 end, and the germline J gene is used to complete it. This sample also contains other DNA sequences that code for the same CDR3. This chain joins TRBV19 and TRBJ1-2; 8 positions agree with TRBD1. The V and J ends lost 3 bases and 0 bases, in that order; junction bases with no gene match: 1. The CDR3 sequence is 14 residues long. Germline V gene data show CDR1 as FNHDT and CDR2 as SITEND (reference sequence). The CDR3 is CASSTDRANSDYTF. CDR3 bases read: TGTGCCAGCAGTACGGACAGGGCAAACTCC.

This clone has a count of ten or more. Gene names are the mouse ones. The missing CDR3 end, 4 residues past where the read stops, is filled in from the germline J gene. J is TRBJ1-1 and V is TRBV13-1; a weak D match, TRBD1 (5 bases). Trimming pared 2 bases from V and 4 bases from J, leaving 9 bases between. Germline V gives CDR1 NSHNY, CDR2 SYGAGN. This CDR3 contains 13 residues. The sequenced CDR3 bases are TGTGCCAGCAGTGAGAAGGACATCACA. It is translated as CASSEKDIT. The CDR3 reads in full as CASSEKDITEVFF.

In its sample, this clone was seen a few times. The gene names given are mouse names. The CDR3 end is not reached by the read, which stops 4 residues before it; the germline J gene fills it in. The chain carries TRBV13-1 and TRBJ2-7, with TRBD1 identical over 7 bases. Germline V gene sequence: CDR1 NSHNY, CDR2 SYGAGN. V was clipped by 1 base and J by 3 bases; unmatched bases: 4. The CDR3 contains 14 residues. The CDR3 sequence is CASSDPGQYYEQYF. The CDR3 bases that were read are TGTGCCAGCAGTGATCCGGGACAGTACTAT.

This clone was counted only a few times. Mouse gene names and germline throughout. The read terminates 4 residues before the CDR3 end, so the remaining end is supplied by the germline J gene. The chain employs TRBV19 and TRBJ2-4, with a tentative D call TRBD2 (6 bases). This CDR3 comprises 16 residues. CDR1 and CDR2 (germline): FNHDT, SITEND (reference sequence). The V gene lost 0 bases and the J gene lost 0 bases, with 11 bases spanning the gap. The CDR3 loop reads CASSIVVWGSQNTLYF. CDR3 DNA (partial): TGTGCCAGCAGTATAGTGGTCTGGGGTAGTCAAAAC. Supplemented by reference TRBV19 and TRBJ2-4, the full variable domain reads GGIITQTPKFLIGQEGQKLTLKCQQNFNHDTMYWYRQDSGKGLRLIYYSITENDLQKGDLSEGYDASREKKSSFSLTVTSAQKNEMAVFLCASSIVVWGSQNTLYFGAGTRLSVL.

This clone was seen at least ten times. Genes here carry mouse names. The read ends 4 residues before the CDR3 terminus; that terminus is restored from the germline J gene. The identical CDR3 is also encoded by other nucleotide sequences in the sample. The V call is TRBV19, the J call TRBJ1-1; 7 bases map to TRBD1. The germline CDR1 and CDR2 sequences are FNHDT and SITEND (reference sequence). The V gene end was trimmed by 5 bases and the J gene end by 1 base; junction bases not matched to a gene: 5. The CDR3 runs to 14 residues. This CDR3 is CASSRDRVNTEVFF. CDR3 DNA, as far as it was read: TGTGCCAGCAGCCGAGACAGGGTGAACACA.

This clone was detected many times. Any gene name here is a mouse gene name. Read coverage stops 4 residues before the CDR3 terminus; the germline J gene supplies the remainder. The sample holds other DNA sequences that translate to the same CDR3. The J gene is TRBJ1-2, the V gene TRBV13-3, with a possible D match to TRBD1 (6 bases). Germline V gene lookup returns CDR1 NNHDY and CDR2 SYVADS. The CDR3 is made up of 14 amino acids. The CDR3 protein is CASSEGLGGRDYTF. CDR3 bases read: TGTGCCAGCAGCGAGGGACTGGGGGGGCGC.

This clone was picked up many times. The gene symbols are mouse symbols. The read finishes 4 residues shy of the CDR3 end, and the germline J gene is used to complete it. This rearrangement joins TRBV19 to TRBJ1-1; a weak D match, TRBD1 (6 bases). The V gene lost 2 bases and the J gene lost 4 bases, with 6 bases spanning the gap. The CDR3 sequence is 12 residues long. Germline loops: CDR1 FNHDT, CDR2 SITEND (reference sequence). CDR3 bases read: TGTGCCAGCAGTATCAGGGGCACA. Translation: CASSIRGT. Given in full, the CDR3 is CASSIRGTEVFF.

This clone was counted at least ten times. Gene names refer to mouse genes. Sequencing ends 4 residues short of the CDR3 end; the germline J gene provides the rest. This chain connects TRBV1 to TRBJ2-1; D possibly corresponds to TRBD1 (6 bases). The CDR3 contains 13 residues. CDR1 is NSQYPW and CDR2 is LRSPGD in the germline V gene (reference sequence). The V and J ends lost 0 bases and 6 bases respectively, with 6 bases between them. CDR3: CTCSAEQGAEQFF. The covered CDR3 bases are TGCACCTGCAGTGCAGAACAGGGTGCT.

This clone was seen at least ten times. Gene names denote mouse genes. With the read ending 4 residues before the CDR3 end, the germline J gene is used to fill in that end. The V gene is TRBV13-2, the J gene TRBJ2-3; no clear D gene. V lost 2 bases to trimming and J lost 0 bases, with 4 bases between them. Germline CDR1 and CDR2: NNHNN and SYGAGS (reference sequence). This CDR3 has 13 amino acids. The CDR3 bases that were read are TGTGCCAGCGGTGACTGGAGTGCAGAA. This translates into CASGDWSAE. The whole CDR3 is CASGDWSAETLYF.

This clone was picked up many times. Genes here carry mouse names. The CDR3: CASRAGGAGAETLYF. Partial CDR3 DNA: TGTGCCAGCAGGGCTGGGGGGGCGGGTGCAGAA. The chain carries TRBV13-1 and TRBJ2-3, with 10 bases matching TRBD2. The read is 4 residues too short to cover the CDR3 end, so that end is filled in from the germline J gene. The V gene's germline CDR1 is NSHNY and CDR2 SYGAGN. The CDR3 runs to 15 residues. J gave up 1 base and V 5 bases, and 4 bases lay outside the gene matches.

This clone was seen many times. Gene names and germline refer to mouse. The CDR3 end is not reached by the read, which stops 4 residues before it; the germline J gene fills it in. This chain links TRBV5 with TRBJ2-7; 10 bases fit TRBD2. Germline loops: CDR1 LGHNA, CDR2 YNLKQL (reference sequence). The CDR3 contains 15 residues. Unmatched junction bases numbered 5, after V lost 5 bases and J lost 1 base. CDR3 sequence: CASSARDWGSYEQYF. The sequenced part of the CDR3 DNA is TGTGCCAGCAGCGCTCGGGACTGGGGTTCCTAT.

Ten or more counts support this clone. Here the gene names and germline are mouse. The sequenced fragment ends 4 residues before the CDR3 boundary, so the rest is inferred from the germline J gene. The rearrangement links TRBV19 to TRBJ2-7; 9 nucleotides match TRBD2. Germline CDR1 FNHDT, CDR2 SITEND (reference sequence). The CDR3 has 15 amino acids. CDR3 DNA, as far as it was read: TGTGCCAGCAGTAGGACCGGGACTGGGCGGTAT. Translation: CASSRTGTGRY. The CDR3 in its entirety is CASSRTGTGRYEQYF.

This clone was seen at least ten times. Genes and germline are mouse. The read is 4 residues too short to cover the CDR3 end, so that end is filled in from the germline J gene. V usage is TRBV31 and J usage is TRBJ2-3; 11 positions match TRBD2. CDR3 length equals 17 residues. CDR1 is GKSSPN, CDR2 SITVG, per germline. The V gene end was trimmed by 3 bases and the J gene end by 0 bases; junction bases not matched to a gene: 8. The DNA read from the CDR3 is TGTGCCTGGAGACGAGGGGACTGGGGGCTTAGTGCAGAA. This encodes CAWRRGDWGLSAE. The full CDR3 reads CAWRRGDWGLSAETLYF.